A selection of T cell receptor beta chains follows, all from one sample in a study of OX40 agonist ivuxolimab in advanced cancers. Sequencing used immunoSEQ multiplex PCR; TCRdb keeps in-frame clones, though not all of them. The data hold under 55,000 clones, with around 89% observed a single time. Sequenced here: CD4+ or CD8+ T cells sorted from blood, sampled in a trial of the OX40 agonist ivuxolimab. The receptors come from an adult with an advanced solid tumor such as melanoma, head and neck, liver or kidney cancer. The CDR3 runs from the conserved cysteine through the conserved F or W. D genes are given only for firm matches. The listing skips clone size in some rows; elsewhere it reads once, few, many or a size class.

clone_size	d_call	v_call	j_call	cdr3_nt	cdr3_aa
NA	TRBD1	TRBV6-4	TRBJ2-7	TGTGCCAGCAGTGCTAGACAGGGGGTTTACGAGCAGTACTTC	CASSARQGVYEQYF
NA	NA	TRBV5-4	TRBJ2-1	TGTGCCAGCAGCCAAGACGGATTCTCTCAGTTCTTC	CASSQDGFSQFF
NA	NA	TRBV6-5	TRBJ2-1	TGTGCCAGCAGTCTTGCTGATGAGCAGTTCTTC	CASSLADEQFF
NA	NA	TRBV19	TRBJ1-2	TGTGCCAGTAGTGTACCCTTTGACAGCGCTAACTATGGCTACACCTTC	CASSVPFDSANYGYTF
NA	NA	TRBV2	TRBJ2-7	TGTGCCAGCGCCGAGCCTCTGAAAGCCTACGAGCAGTACTTC	CASAEPLKAYEQYF
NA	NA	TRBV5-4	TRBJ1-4	TGTGCCAGCAGCTTGGGTCGCGGGTTAACTAATGAAAAACTGTTTTTT	CASSLGRGLTNEKLFF
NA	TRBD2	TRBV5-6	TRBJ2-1	TGTGCCAGCAGCTCCGGGACTAGTAGAAATGAGCAGTTCTTC	CASSSGTSRNEQFF
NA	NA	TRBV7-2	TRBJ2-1	TGTGCCAGCAGCTTAGAGGACGGCGGCTCCTACAATGAGCAGTTCTTC	CASSLEDGGSYNEQFF
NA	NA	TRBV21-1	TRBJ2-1	TGTGCCAGCAGCAAAGCCCGACTAGCGGATGTCAATGAGCAGTTCTTC	CASSKARLADVNEQFF
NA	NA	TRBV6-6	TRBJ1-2	TGTGCCAGCAGTCACGAGTCGGGGGGCTACACCTTC	CASSHESGGYTF
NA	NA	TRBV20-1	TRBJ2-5	TGCAGTGCTAGTGGGGGAGAGACCCAGTACTTC	CSASGGETQYF
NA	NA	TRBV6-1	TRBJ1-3	TGTGCCAGCATATACGGTCACAGCCCTGGAAACACCATATATTTT	CASIYGHSPGNTIYF
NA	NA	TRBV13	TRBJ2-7	TGTGCCAGTGCCAGTAGATTGTCCTACGAGCAGTACTTC	CASASRLSYEQYF
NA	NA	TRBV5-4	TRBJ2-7	TGTGCCAGCAGCTTGGATCCATCGGGCCGCTACTACGAGCAGTACTTC	CASSLDPSGRYYEQYF
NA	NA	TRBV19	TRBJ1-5	TGTGCCAGTAGTATGCAGCTGAGCAATCAGCCCCAGCATTTT	CASSMQLSNQPQHF
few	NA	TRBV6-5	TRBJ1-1	TGTGCCAGCAGTTACTCGGCGGGCACTGAAGCTTTCTTT	CASSYSAGTEAFF
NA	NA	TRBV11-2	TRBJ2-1	TGTGCCAGCAGCTTCACGCGGGCCGGGCGGTACAATGAGCAGTTCTTC	CASSFTRAGRYNEQFF
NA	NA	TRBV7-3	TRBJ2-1	TGTGCCAGCAGCTTAACCGGGTTGGCAAGTGAGCAGTTCTTC	CASSLTGLASEQFF
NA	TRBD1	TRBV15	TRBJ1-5	TGTGCCACCAGCCACCGGACAGGGAGCAATCAGCCCCAGCATTTT	CATSHRTGSNQPQHF
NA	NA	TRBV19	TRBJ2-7	TGTGCCAGTAGTTGGTCCGAGCGGGCGACCTACGAGCAGTACTTC	CASSWSERATYEQYF
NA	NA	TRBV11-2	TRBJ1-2	TGTGCCAGCAGTCATACCGGGGGGGTATATGGCTACACCTTC	CASSHTGGVYGYTF
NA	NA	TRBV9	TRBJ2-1	TGTGCCAGCAGCGTAGCAGGCCTTTACAATGAGCAGTTCTTC	CASSVAGLYNEQFF
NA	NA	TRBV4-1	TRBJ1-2	TGCGCCAGCAGCCGCGTGGTATCTGGGGGATTTCGTGGCTACACCTTC	CASSRVVSGGFRGYTF
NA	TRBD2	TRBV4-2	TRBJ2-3	TGTGCCAGCAGCCAAGTAGCGGGGGGGTCTGGAGGTGATACGCAGTATTTT	CASSQVAGGSGGDTQYF